This T cell receptor beta chain was identified during a study of somatic mutations in cytotoxic T cells in rheumatoid arthritis. V was clipped by 4 bases and J by 0 bases; unmatched bases: 5. The CDR3 covers 17 residues. The germline V gene has CDR1 LGHNA and CDR2 YNFKEQ. Original handling: Matching published virus-specific TCRB sequences was rare for patient CD8+ clones that were larger than 1%. Sequencing was performed with immunoSEQ multiplex PCR; in TCRdb, only in-frame clones are kept and a portion is missing. The V and J calls and clone size come from that table; D and trimming were worked out from the DNA. This table has approximately 30,000 clones, approximately 78% appearing once.

The source is an adult with rheumatoid arthritis. The sample was CD8+ T cells sorted from blood. V gene TRBV4-2 combines with J gene TRBJ2-3; 12 nucleotides match TRBD2. CDR3 sequence reads: CASSPRTSGISTDTQYF. The CDR3 coding sequence is TGTGCCAGCAGCCCCCGGACTAGCGGGATAAGCACAGATACGCAGTATTTT.